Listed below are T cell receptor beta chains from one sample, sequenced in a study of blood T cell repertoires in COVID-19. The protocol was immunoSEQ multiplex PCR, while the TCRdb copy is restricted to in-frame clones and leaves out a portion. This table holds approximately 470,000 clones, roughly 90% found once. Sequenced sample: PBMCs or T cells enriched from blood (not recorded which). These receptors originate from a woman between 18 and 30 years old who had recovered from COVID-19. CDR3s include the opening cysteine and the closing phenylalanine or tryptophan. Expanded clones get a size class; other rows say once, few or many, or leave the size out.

CASNTGNYGYTF,-,TRBV23-1,TRBJ1-2
CASSPTGNGGYTF,few,TRBV5-1,TRBJ1-2
CASSFPGTSGYGYTF,once,TRBV7-2,TRBJ1-2
CSVEGTGDQPQHF,-,TRBV29-1,TRBJ1-5
CAWSVTGAGNTIYF,-,TRBV30,TRBJ1-3
CASRPEHTASEQYF,-,TRBV3-1/TRBV3-2,TRBJ2-7
CATATTNTGELFF,-,TRBV19,TRBJ2-2
CASSLRGTSYEQYF,-,TRBV28,TRBJ2-7
CASSPPLANTGELFF,-,TRBV11-2,TRBJ2-2
CASSQGFMSDSHTEAFF,-,TRBV4-1,TRBJ1-1
CASSKDSTGGQNQPQHF,-,TRBV21-1,TRBJ1-5
CAWSVLSGDQPQHF,-,TRBV30,TRBJ1-5
CATSTAGPSSGANVLTF,-,TRBV7-9,TRBJ2-6
CASSWGSGHNEQFF,-,TRBV7-9,TRBJ2-1
CATRGNTEAFF,-,TRBV6-5,TRBJ1-1
CASSYGRMNTEAFF,-,TRBV6-5,TRBJ1-1
CASSLEIAANEQFF,once,TRBV5-4,TRBJ2-1
CASSYLQGGGTEAFF,-,TRBV6-2/TRBV6-3,TRBJ1-1
CASTMTQDYTEAFF,-,TRBV19,TRBJ1-1
CASSLQADPAGNEQFF,once,TRBV7-9,TRBJ2-1
CASTPGVWADTQYF,-,TRBV6-5,TRBJ2-3
CASSLDRGLIGETQYF,-,TRBV7-2,TRBJ2-5
CASSPGPSGDTIYF,-,TRBV9,TRBJ1-3
CASSLVGPGAYYTF,-,TRBV5-1,TRBJ1-2
CASSFVAGESETQYF,-,TRBV27,TRBJ2-5
CASSYGTEGAAFF,-,TRBV12-3/TRBV12-4,TRBJ1-1
CASSSLSSGPDGYTF,-,TRBV5-1,TRBJ1-2
CAWTLAGGHSYEQYF,-,TRBV30,TRBJ2-7
CASGLVDDGSIGGSNQPQHF,few,TRBV12-5,TRBJ1-5
CASSPDRVDYGYTF,-,TRBV11-2,TRBJ1-2
CASSPLGGAGNEQFF,-,TRBV3-1/TRBV3-2,TRBJ2-1
CASSPGHGYTF,-,TRBV19,TRBJ1-2
CASSRTGGRSPLHF,few,TRBV5-4,TRBJ1-6
CASSLAAAFEFF,-,TRBV5-6,TRBJ2-1
CASSLGWWVAHSGNTIYF,-,TRBV7-2,TRBJ1-3
CASSEQAPSGNTIYF,-,TRBV5-5,TRBJ1-3
CASSMYPGRWDTEAFF,-,TRBV19,TRBJ1-1
CASSEPPGSGNTEAFF,-,TRBV25-1,TRBJ1-1
CAWSTYGDGYTF,few,TRBV30,TRBJ1-2
CASSLDRKSYEQYF,-,TRBV5-1,TRBJ2-7
CASTGGGAWSGYTF,-,TRBV6-6,TRBJ1-2
CASGQGKLDTQYF,-,TRBV27,TRBJ2-3
CASSFSAEHYGYTF,-,TRBV7-9,TRBJ1-2
CASSPGQGGQFF,-,TRBV11-2,TRBJ2-1
CASSLPPGNYGYTF,many,TRBV7-2,TRBJ1-2
CASSGGSGANTEAFF,-,TRBV5-1,TRBJ1-1
CACPRGETNTEAFF,-,TRBV30,TRBJ1-1
CAWSVYRTKPNTEAFF,-,TRBV30,TRBJ1-1
CASSSASSGSTNEQFF,-,TRBV27,TRBJ2-1
CAGSREANQPQHF,-,TRBV6-1,TRBJ1-5
CASSFGEENTEAFF,-,TRBV5-5,TRBJ1-1
CATSRDPGGQETQYF,-,TRBV15,TRBJ2-5
CASSSQGSPLHF,-,TRBV7-8,TRBJ1-6
CAISGLAGGDEQFF,-,TRBV10-3,TRBJ2-1
CASSWAPGSDNEQYF,once,TRBV5-1,TRBJ2-7
CASSVLTGDMPCNQPQHF,-,TRBV6-4,TRBJ1-5
CASSVMAGYEAFF,-,TRBV9,TRBJ1-1
CASSPTGGVSNEQFF,-,TRBV19,TRBJ2-1